The 24 T cell receptor beta chains given below trace back to one sample, sequenced in a study of sequential checkpoint blockade in melanoma. Described treatment: randomized to nivolumab then ipilimumab (arm A) or the reverse (arm B). Sequencing used immunoSEQ multiplex PCR; TCRdb keeps in-frame clones, though not all of them. The sample includes 10,000 to 15,000 clones, roughly 60% of them seen just once. The starting material was CD8+ T cells sorted from blood (inferred from file names), obtained from a patient given nivolumab and ipilimumab in sequence. Every receptor here comes from a human donor with melanoma.

The V call is TRBV6-5, the J call TRBJ1-2; TRBD1 matches at 7 bases. Trimming at V came to 5 bases and at J to 8 bases, leaving 11 bases not matched to a gene. Per the germline V gene, CDR1 is MNHEY and CDR2 is SVGAGI. This CDR3 has 14 residues. Here the CDR3 DNA reads TGTGCCAGCAGTCCCCAAGGGGGCAACCAAGGCTACACCTTC. Its translation is CASSPQGGNQGYTF.

V usage is TRBV28 and J usage is TRBJ2-1; 11 bases are a match to TRBD2. The trim removed 3 bases at V and 0 bases at J, leaving 1 base unmatched. Germline V gives CDR1 MDHEN, CDR2 SYDVKM. This CDR3 contains 16 residues. The CDR3 nucleotides read TGTGCCAGCAGTTTTACTAGCGGGGGCTCCTACAATGAGCAGTTCTTC. It specifies CASSFTSGGSYNEQFF.

This clone was counted only a few times. This sequence joins TRBV11-1 and TRBJ1-2; the D gene is possibly TRBD1 (5 bases). This CDR3 comprises 15 residues. V was shortened by 5 bases and J by 0 bases, with 13 bases between the two germline ends. CDR1 is SGHAT, CDR2 FQDESV, per germline (reference sequence). The CDR3 protein is CASSPDGGANYGYTF. The CDR3 nucleotides are TGTGCCAGCAGCCCCGACGGAGGGGCTAACTATGGCTACACCTTC.

V usage is TRBV7-9 and J usage is TRBJ2-5; possibly TRBD1 for D (6 bases). The J call is uncertain, as TRBJ2-7 better fits the DNA end. CDR1 and CDR2 (germline): SEHNR, FQNEAQ (reference sequence). The CDR3 runs to 14 residues. In DNA form, the CDR3 reads TGTGCCAGCACCCCCCCGACAGGCGGCTACGAGCAGTACTTC. This encodes CASTPPTGGYEQYF.

This clone has more than one count but fewer than ten. The rearrangement joins TRBV9 to TRBJ2-3; D might be TRBD1 (5 bases). Germline CDR1 and CDR2: SGDLS and YYNGEE. This CDR3 has 17 residues. The ends were cut back, 2 bases at V and 2 bases at J, with 18 bases in the middle. The CDR3 nucleotides read TGTGCCAGCAGCGTTGATGTAGGACACCAAATCACAGATACGCAGTATTTT. It codes for CASSVDVGHQITDTQYF.

This chain connects TRBV6-5 to TRBJ1-6; the D gene is possibly TRBD1 (5 bases). This CDR3 spans 13 amino acids. The V and J ends lost 6 bases and 3 bases respectively, with 6 bases between them. Germline CDR1 reads MNHEY; CDR2 reads SVGAGI. CDR3 coding DNA: TGTGCCAGCAGGGACATCTATAATTCACCCCTCCACTTT. It specifies CASRDIYNSPLHF.

CDR3 DNA sequence: TGTGCCAGCAGCTATTCGGGACAGGGGGCGGGGGAGCAGTACTTC. This gives the protein CASSYSGQGAGEQYF. The gene calls are TRBV7-9 and TRBJ2-7; 12 bases agree with TRBD1. CDR1 and CDR2 from the germline V gene are SEHNR and FQNEAQ (reference sequence). V trimming: 4 bases; J trimming: 7 bases; junction bases outside the gene matches: 8. The CDR3 runs 15 residues.

The chain is built from TRBV7-9 and TRBJ2-1, with 8 bases that match TRBD2. Germline CDR1 is SEHNR and CDR2 is FQNEAQ (reference sequence). V trimming: 6 bases; J trimming: 3 bases; junction bases outside the gene matches: 7. The CDR3 is made up of 15 amino acids. CDR3 DNA sequence: TGTGCCAGCAGTTTCCGGGAGGGCCGCTACAATGAGCAGTTCTTC. Translating gives CASSFREGRYNEQFF.

The chain recombines TRBV7-9 with TRBJ2-7, with D perhaps TRBD1 (5 bases). Germline values: CDR1 SEHNR, CDR2 FQNEAQ (reference sequence). V shed 1 base and J shed 3 bases, with 10 bases lying between them. The CDR3 has 14 residues. CDR3 nucleotide sequence: TGTGCCAGCAGCTTAGGGCAGGGATTCTACGAGCAGTACTTC. Translating gives CASSLGQGFYEQYF.

The gene calls are TRBV6-5 and TRBJ2-7; 7 bases match TRBD1. Unmatched junction bases numbered 1, after V lost 5 bases and J lost 3 bases. This CDR3 is 12 amino acids long. Per the germline V gene, CDR1 is MNHEY and CDR2 is SVGAGI. CDR3 amino acids: CASSAGGYEQYF. CDR3 coding DNA: TGTGCCAGCAGTGCAGGGGGCTACGAGCAGTACTTC.

This clone was counted once. The V call is TRBV7-6, the J call TRBJ1-6; 7 bases agree with TRBD1. The CDR3 covers 14 residues. Germline V gene data show CDR1 as SGHVS and CDR2 as FNYEAQ. V shed 5 bases and J 5 bases; nucleotides not matched to a gene: 3. This CDR3 is CASSPGQDNSPLHF. The CDR3 DNA is TGTGCCAGCAGCCCAGGACAGGATAATTCACCCCTCCACTTT.

V usage is TRBV28 and J usage is TRBJ1-4, with TRBD1 identical over 8 bases. The CDR3 consists of 14 residues. With 5 bases clipped from V and 7 bases from J, the junction kept 6 bases outside the gene matches. Germline lookup yields CDR1 MDHEN and CDR2 SYDVKM. The CDR3 loop is CASSTRTGSEKLFF. CDR3 DNA sequence: TGTGCCAGCAGTACCCGGACAGGGAGTGAAAAACTGTTTTTT.

The genes are TRBV19 and TRBJ2-3; 8 bases are a match to TRBD2. The CDR3 has 14 residues. The V gene's germline CDR1 is LNHDA and CDR2 SQIVND (reference sequence). V was pared by 9 bases and J by 6 bases, with 11 bases of the junction left unmatched. The CDR3 nucleotides read TGTGCCAGCCAACGGGGGGGTCTTACGGATACGCAGTATTTT. It encodes CASQRGGLTDTQYF.

This chain links TRBV18 with TRBJ2-2; D remains unclear. Germline V gene lookup returns CDR1 KGHSH and CDR2 LQKENI. Trimming took 1 base from V and 8 from J, leaving 14 bases between them. This CDR3 spans 15 amino acids. The CDR3 nucleotides read TGTGCCAGCTCACCACGGGCAACGCCTGGAGGGGAGCTGTTTTTT. Translated: CASSPRATPGGELFF.

The V and J genes are TRBV9 and TRBJ2-2, with D hard to call. V shed 0 bases and J shed 6 bases, with 6 bases lying between them. This CDR3 contains 13 residues. Looked up from germline, CDR1 is SGDLS and CDR2 is YYNGEE. CDR3 in amino acids: CASSVDPAGELFF. CDR3 sequence (DNA): TGTGCCAGCAGCGTAGACCCGGCCGGGGAGCTGTTTTTT.

The table lists this clone with a few counts. This likely came from a read error, as a far larger clone is one base away. At the DNA level, this CDR3 is encoded by other sequences in the same sample as well. This chain connects TRBV19 to TRBJ2-3; the match to TRBD2 covers 12 bases. CDR1 and CDR2 (germline): LNHDA, SQIVND (reference sequence). The CDR3 totals 14 residues. The DNA for the CDR3 is TGTGCCAGTAGTCGGACTAGCGGGGCAGATACCCAGTATTTT. It specifies CASSRTSGADTQYF.

The chain employs TRBV30 and TRBJ2-2, with D hard to call. The germline V gene has CDR1 GTSNPN and CDR2 SVGIG (reference sequence). The germline V and J ends were trimmed by 4 bases and 4 bases, with 13 bases remaining between them. The CDR3 is 14 amino acids. The CDR3 spells CAWTYDSGTGELFF. In DNA form, the CDR3 reads TGTGCCTGGACTTATGATTCGGGCACCGGGGAGCTGTTTTTT.

To note about this clone: The germline gene is not matched at one end of the junction; a read error may be the cause. The chain is built from TRBV4-3 and TRBJ2-1; D might be TRBD2 (5 bases). Germline loops: CDR1 LGHNA, CDR2 YSLEER. The CDR3 length is 18 residues. CDR3 DNA: TGCGCCAGCAGCCAAAAGACATTCTCGGGGTTCACCTACAATGAGCAGCTCTTC. Translating gives CASSQKTFSGFTYNEQLF.

A single count supports this clone. J is TRBJ1-1 and V is TRBV7-9; D is possibly TRBD1 (6 bases). V was clipped by 3 bases and J by 0 bases, with 8 bases between them. Germline-derived CDR1 and CDR2 are SEHNR and FQNEAQ (reference sequence). The CDR3 totals 14 residues. The CDR3 nucleotides are TGTGCCAGCAGCTTTTGGACAGTGAACACTGAAGCTTTCTTT. Protein product: CASSFWTVNTEAFF.

This clone was recorded once. The chain links TRBV27 to TRBJ2-1; 11 bases align to TRBD2. The CDR3 extends over 17 amino acids. Trimming removed 4 bases from V and 6 bases from J; junction bases left unmatched: 11. Per the germline V gene, CDR1 is MNHEY and CDR2 is SMNVEV (reference sequence). The CDR3 coding sequence is TGTGCCAGCAGTTCTCCTCGGGTAGCGGGAGGGCTCAATGAGCAGTTCTTC. Encoded protein: CASSSPRVAGGLNEQFF.

The V call is TRBV5-5, the J call TRBJ2-2; D unresolved. The CDR3 spans 15 residues. Trimming took off 5 bases at V and 4 bases at J, with 15 bases between the two ends. CDR1 and CDR2 from the germline V gene are SGHKS and YYEKEE (reference sequence). The CDR3 spells CASRVGLTSTGELFF. The CDR3 bases are TGTGCCAGCAGGGTGGGCCTAACCAGCACCGGGGAGCTGTTTTTT. Full variable domain (rest looked up from reference TRBV5-5 and TRBJ2-2): DAGVTQSPTHLIKTRGQQVTLRCSPISGHKSVSWYQQVLGQGPQFIFQYYEKEERGRGNFPDRFSARQFPNYSSELNVNALLLGDSALYLCASRVGLTSTGELFFGEGSRLTVL.

The rearrangement joins TRBV4-3 to TRBJ2-1; D possibly corresponds to TRBD2 (5 bases). CDR1 is LGHNA, CDR2 YSLEER, per germline. V lost 0 bases, J lost 2 bases, and 11 bases lay in between. The CDR3 consists of 16 residues. CDR3 loop: CASSQDRASPYNEQFF. The CDR3 nucleotides are TGCGCCAGCAGCCAAGATAGGGCTAGCCCCTACAATGAGCAGTTCTTC.

V usage is TRBV10-3 and J usage is TRBJ2-1, with TRBD2 identical over 12 bases. In germline, CDR1 is ENHRY, CDR2 SYGVKD. CDR3 length equals 18 residues. Unmatched junction bases numbered 9, after V lost 3 bases and J lost 3 bases. CDR3 in DNA: TGTGCCATCAGTGATCCGGGACTAGCGGGTGTGAACTACAATGAGCAGTTCTTC. It translates to CAISDPGLAGVNYNEQFF.

The rearrangement joins TRBV19 to TRBJ1-2; D gene uncertain. From germline, CDR1 is LNHDA and CDR2 SQIVND (reference sequence). The CDR3 is 15 amino acids. The ends were cut back, 4 bases at V and 2 bases at J, with 14 bases in the middle. CDR3 DNA sequence: TGTGCCAGTAGTACACACAGAGTCTCAAACTATGGCTACACCTTC. Residues: CASSTHRVSNYGYTF.